This paragraph covers one T cell receptor (beta chain) sequence. Its antigen is currently unknown. These data originate in a study of CD8+CD57+ T cells in acquired aplastic anemia. Overall study: Roughly 3.2 ug was the average amount of DNA from sorted CD4+ and CD8+ cells. General study results and limits: Statistical testing detected no significant gap in CD8+ Simpson's diversity between patients and controls. Researchers report that approximately 28 CD8+ CDR3 sequences appeared in both patients and controls.

Using genomic DNA as the template, TCR beta VDJ and CDR3 profiling was carried out. MiXCR was run by TCRdb on the reads, yielding one entry per CDR3 protein. Of about 190,000 distinct CDR3 sequences in the sample, less than 65% are singletons; the top ten hold approximately 44%. Sequenced material: sorted CD4+, CD8+, or CD8+CD57+ T cells (not recorded which) from PBMCs. The TCR originated in a human donor with severe aplastic anemia or a healthy control (not recorded which).

The CDR3 loop is CASTTGTATYEQYF. CDR3 coding DNA: TGTGCCAGCACCACAGGGACAGCAACTTACGAGCAGTACTTC. The V and J genes are TRBV7-3 and TRBJ2-7, with TRBD1 identical over 7 bases. V lost 7 bases to trimming and J lost 4 bases; unmatched junction nucleotides: 10. This CDR3 is 14 amino acids long. CDR1 SGHTA and CDR2 FQGTGA come from the germline V gene.